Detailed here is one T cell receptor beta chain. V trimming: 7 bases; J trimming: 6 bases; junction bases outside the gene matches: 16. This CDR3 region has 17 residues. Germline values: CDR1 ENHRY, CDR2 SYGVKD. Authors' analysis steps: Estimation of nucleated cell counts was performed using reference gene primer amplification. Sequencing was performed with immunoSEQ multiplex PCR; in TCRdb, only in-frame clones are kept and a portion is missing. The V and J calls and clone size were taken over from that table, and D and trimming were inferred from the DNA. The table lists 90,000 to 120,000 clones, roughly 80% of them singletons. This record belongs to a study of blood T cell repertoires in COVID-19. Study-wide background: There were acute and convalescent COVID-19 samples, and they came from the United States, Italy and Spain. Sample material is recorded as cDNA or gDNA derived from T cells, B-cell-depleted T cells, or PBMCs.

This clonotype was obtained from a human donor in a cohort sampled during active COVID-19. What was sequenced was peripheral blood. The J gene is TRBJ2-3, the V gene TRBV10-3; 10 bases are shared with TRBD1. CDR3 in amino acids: CAITKDNRQGARDTQYF. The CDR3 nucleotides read TGTGCCATCACCAAGGATAATCGACAGGGGGCAAGGGATACGCAGTATTTT.